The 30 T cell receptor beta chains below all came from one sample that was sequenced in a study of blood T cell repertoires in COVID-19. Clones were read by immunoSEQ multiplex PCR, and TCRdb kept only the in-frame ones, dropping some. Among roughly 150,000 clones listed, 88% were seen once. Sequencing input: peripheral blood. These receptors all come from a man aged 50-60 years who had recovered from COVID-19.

CDR3 in amino acids: CASSLVWAGGLGTDTQYF. The CDR3 DNA sequence: TGTGCCAGCAGCTTAGTGTGGGCAGGGGGACTTGGTACAGATACGCAGTATTTT. This sequence joins TRBV7-4 and TRBJ2-3, with D possibly matching TRBD1 (7 bases). This CDR3 is built from 18 residues. Looked up from germline, CDR1 is SGHVT and CDR2 is SQSDAQ. Trimming shortened V by 1 base and J by 3 bases, and 20 bases separated the two germline ends.

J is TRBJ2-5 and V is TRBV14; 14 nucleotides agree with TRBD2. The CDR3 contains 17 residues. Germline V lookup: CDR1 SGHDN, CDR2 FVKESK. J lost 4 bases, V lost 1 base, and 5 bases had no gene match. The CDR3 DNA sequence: TGTGCCAGCAGCCAAGGGACTAGCGGGAGGTCGAGAGAGACCCAGTACTTC. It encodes CASSQGTSGRSRETQYF.

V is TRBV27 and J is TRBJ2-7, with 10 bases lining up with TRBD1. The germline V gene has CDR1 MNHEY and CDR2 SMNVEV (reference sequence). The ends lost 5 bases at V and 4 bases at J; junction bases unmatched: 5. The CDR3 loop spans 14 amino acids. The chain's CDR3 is CASSRAGQGYEQYF. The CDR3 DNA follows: TGTGCCAGCAGTCGCGCGGGACAGGGGTACGAGCAGTACTTC.

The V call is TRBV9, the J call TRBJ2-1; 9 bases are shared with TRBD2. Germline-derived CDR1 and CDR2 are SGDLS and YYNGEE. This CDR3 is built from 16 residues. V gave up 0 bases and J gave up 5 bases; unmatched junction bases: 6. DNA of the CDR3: TGTGCCAGCAGCGTAGGGAATAGCGGGGGAAACAATGAGCAGTTCTTC. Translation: CASSVGNSGGNNEQFF.

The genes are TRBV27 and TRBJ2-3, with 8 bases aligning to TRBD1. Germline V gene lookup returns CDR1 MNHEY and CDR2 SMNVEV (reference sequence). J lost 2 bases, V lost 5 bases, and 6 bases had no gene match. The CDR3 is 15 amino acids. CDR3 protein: CASSTRTGSTDTQYF. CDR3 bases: TGTGCCAGCAGTACGAGGACAGGGTCCACAGATACGCAGTATTTT.

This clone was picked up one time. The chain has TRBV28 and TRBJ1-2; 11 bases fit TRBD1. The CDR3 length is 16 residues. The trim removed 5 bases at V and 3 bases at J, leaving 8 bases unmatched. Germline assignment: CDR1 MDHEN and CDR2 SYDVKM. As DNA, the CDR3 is TGTGCCAGCAGTCACTCCGGGACAGGGGGTCACTATGGCTACACCTTC. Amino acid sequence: CASSHSGTGGHYGYTF.

The CDR3 loop reads CASSRRDSEYEQYF. CDR3 nucleotides: TGTGCCAGCAGCCGCCGGGACAGCGAATACGAGCAGTACTTC. This sequence joins TRBV5-8 and TRBJ2-7, with 7 bases fitting TRBD1. CDR3 length: 14 amino acids. Germline V gives CDR1 SGHTS, CDR2 YDEGEE. Losses at the gene ends were 4 bases for V and 4 bases for J; bases not matched to a gene: 8.

The CDR3 loop reads CAITSSGGTLGTQYF. CDR3 in DNA: TGTGCCATCACTTCTAGCGGGGGGACCCTAGGTACGCAGTATTTT. The J gene is TRBJ2-3, the V gene TRBV10-3; 11 bases map to TRBD2. This CDR3 region has 15 residues. Germline V gives CDR1 ENHRY, CDR2 SYGVKD. After removal of 7 bases from V and 8 bases from J, the junction contained 11 bases not matched to a gene.

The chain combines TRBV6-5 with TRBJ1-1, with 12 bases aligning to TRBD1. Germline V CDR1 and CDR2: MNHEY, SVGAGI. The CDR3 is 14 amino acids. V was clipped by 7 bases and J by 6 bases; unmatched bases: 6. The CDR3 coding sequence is TGTGCCAGCACCCCGGGACAGGGGGCCGCTGAAGCTTTCTTT. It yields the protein CASTPGQGAAEAFF.

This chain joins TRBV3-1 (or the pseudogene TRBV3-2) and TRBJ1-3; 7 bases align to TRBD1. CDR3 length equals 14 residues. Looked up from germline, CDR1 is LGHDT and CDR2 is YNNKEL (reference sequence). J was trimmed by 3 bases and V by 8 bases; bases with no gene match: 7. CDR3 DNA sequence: TGTGCCAGCGCCGACAGGGCGGGTGGAAACACCATATATTTT. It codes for CASADRAGGNTIYF.

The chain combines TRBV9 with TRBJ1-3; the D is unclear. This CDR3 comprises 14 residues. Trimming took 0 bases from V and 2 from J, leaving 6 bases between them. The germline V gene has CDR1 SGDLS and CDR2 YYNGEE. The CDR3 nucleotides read TGTGCCAGCAGCGTAGGCAGTACTGGAAACACCATATATTTT. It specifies CASSVGSTGNTIYF.

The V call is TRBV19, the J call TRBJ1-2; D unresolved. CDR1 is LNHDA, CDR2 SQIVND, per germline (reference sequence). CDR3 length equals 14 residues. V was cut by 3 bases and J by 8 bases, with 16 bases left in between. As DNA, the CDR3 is TGTGCCAGTAGTATTTCGCTCACAGTTCAAGGCTACACCTTC. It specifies CASSISLTVQGYTF. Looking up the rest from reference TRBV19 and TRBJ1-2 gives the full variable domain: DGGITQSPKYLFRKEGQNVTLSCEQNLNHDAMYWYRQDPGQGLRLIYYSQIVNDFQKGDIAEGYSVSREKKESFPLTVTSAQKNPTAFYLCASSISLTVQGYTFGSGTRLTVV.

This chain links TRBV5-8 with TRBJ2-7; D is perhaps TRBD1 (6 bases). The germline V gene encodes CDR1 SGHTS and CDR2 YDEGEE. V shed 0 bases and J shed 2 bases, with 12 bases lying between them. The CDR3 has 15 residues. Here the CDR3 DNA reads TGTGCCAGCAGCTTGGTGGACAGCCTTACCTACGAGCAGTACTTC. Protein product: CASSLVDSLTYEQYF.

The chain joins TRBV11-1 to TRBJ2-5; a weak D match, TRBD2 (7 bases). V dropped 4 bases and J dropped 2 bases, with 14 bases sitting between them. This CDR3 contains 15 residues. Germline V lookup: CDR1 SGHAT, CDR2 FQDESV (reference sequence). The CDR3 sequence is CASSSHGGPQETQYF. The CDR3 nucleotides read TGTGCCAGCAGCTCCCACGGGGGGCCTCAAGAGACCCAGTACTTC.

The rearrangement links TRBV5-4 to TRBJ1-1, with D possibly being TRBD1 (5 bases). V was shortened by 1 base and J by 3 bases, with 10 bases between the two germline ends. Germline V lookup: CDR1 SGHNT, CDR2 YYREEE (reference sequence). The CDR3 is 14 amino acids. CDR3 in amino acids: CASSLRQPYTEAFF. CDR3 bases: TGTGCCAGCAGCTTGAGACAGCCATACACTGAAGCTTTCTTT. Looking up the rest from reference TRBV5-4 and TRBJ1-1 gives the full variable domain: ETGVTQSPTHLIKTRGQQVTLRCSSQSGHNTVSWYQQALGQGPQFIFQYYREEENGRGNFPPRFSGLQFPNYSSELNVNALELDDSALYLCASSLRQPYTEAFFGQGTRLTVV.

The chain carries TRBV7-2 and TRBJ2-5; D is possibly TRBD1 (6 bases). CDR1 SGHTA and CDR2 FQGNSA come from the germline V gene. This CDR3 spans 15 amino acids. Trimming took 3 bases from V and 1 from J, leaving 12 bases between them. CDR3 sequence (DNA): TGTGCCAGCAGCTTGCAACAGGGAGTCCAAGAGACCCAGTACTTC. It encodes CASSLQQGVQETQYF.

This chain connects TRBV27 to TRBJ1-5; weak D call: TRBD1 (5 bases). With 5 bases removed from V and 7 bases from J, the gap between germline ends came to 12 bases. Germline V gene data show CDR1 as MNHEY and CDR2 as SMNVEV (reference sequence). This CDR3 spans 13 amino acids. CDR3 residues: CASSGDRSQPQHF. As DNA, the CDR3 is TGTGCCAGCAGTGGTGACAGAAGCCAGCCCCAGCATTTT.

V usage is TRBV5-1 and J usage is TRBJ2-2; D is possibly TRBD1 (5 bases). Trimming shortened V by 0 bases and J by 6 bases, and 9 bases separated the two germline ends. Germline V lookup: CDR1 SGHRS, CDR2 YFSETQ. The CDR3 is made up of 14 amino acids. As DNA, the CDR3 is TGCGCCAGCAGCTTGGTCGCACAGGCCGGGGAGCTGTTTTTT. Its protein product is CASSLVAQAGELFF.

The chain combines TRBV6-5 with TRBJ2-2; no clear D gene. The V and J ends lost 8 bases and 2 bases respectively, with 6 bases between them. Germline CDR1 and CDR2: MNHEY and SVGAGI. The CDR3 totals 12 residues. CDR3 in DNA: TGTGCCAGCTCTATAAACACCGGGGAGCTGTTTTTT. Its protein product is CASSINTGELFF.

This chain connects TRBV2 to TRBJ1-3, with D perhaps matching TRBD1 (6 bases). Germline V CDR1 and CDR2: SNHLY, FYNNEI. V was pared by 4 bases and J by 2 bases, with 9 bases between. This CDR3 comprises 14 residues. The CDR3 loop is CASSAGVAGNTIYF. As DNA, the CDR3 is TGTGCCAGCAGTGCAGGGGTAGCTGGAAACACCATATATTTT.

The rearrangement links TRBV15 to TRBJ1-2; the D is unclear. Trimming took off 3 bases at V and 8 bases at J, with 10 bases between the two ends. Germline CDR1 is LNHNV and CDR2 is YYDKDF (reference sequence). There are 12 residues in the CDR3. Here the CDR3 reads CATSSTAGGYTF. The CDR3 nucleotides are TGTGCCACCAGCAGCACGGCGGGAGGCTACACCTTC.

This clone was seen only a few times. The CDR3 sequence is CASGYRGRGYTF. The CDR3 DNA reads as TGTGCCAGCGGATATCGAGGGCGCGGCTACACCTTC. This sequence joins TRBV27 and TRBJ1-2; D is uncertain. The CDR3 has 12 residues. V shed 8 bases and J shed 8 bases, with 15 bases lying between them. Germline values: CDR1 MNHEY, CDR2 SMNVEV (reference sequence).

The CDR3 DNA sequence: TGTGCCAGCAGCGCGGGACAGGGATTCGAGCAGTACTTC. Its translation is CASSAGQGFEQYF. The chain recombines TRBV9 with TRBJ2-7, with TRBD1 identical over 9 bases. Germline assignment: CDR1 SGDLS and CDR2 YYNGEE. The CDR3 extends over 13 amino acids. V gave up 3 bases and J gave up 6 bases; unmatched junction bases: 4.

CDR3 loop: CASSQGTADSNQPQHF. CDR3 DNA sequence: TGCGCCAGCAGCCAGGGGACAGCGGATAGCAATCAGCCCCAGCATTTT. The genes are TRBV5-1 and TRBJ1-5, with 7 bases fitting TRBD1. The junction had 7 bases not matched to a gene; V was cut back by 4 bases and J by 0 bases. Germline V gives CDR1 SGHRS, CDR2 YFSETQ. CDR3 length: 16 amino acids.

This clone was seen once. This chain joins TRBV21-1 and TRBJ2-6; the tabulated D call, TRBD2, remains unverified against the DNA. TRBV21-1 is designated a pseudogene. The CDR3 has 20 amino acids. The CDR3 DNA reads TGTGCCAGCAGCAAAGAATGTTCGGTTCTTCTTAACTCTGGGGCCAACGTCCTGACTTTC. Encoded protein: CASSKECSVLLNSGANVLTF.

CDR3 sequence: CASSLDRFFEQYF. In nucleotides, the CDR3 is TGTGCCAGCAGCTTAGATCGTTTCTTCGAGCAGTACTTC. The rearrangement joins TRBV11-2 to TRBJ2-7; D not certain. CDR3 size: 13 residues. From germline, CDR1 is SGHAT and CDR2 FQNNGV. The V gene lost 0 bases and the J gene lost 6 bases, with 9 bases spanning the gap.

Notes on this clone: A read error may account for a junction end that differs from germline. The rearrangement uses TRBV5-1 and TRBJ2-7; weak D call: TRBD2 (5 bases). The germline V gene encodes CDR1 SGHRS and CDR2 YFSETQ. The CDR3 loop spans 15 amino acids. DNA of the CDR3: TGCGCCAGCAGTTTGGGAGACACCAGATACTACGAGCAGTACTTC. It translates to CASSLGDTRYYEQYF.

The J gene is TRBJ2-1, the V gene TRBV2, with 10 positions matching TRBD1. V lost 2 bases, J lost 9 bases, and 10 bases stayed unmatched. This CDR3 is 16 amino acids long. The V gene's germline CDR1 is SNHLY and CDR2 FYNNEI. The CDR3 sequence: CASSESRTGGYGEQFF. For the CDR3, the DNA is TGTGCCAGCAGTGAAAGTCGGACAGGGGGGTATGGTGAGCAGTTCTTC.

CDR3 loop: CASSLGRGDTQYF. CDR3 sequence (DNA): TGTGCCAGCAGTTTAGGTCGGGGGGATACGCAGTATTTT. V is TRBV12-3 or TRBV12-4 and J is TRBJ2-3; D is perhaps TRBD2 (6 bases). The ends were cut back, 1 base at V and 6 bases at J, with 8 bases in the middle. The length of the CDR3 is 13 residues.

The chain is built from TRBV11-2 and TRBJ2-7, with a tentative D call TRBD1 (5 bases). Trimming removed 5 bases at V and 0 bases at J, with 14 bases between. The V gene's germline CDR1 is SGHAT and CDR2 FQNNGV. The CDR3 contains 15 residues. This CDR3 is CASSPQGQASYEQYF. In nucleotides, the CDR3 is TGTGCCAGCAGCCCTCAGGGCCAGGCCTCCTACGAGCAGTACTTC.